This T cell receptor (beta chain) emerged from a study of OX40 agonist ivuxolimab in advanced cancers. About the study: Enrolled patients in dose escalation had cancers that were hepatocellular carcinoma, melanoma, renal cell or head and neck cancer. Study outcomes and limitations: Also showing low normalized T-cell clonal expansion were some of the nonresponders. Partly responding patients at 0.1-3.0 mg/kg showed some of the smallest clonal expansion.

A note on this clone: Its specificity is unknown.

The data were produced by immunoSEQ multiplex PCR, yet TCRdb's version contains in-frame clones alone and is incomplete. In the table there are 83,000 or so clones, 65% to 90% of which are singletons. Trimming cost V 3 bases and J 6 bases; bases outside gene matches: 8. This CDR3 contains 15 residues. Germline lookup yields CDR1 SGHRS and CDR2 YFSETQ. The sequenced sample was CD4+ or CD8+ T cells sorted from blood, obtained in a trial of the OX40 agonist ivuxolimab. The V gene is TRBV5-1, the J gene TRBJ2-3, with 9 bases matching TRBD2. The receptor's source is an adult with an advanced solid tumor such as melanoma, head and neck, liver or kidney cancer. CDR3 residues: CASSYSGSRVDTQYF. The CDR3 DNA is TGCGCCAGCAGCTATAGCGGGAGCCGCGTCGATACGCAGTATTTT.